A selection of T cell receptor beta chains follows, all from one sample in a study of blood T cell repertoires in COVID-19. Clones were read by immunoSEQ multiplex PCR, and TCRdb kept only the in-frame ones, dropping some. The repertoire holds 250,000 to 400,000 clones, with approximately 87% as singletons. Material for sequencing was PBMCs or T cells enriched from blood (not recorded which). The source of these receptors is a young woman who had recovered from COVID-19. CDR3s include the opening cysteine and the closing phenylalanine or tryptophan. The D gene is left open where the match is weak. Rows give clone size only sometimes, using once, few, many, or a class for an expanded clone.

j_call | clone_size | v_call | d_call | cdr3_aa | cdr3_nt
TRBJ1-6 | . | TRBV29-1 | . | CSVEVGEGSPLHF | TGCAGCGTTGAAGTGGGGGAGGGTTCACCCCTCCACTTT
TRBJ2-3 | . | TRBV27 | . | CASSPFRGGDTDTQYF | TGTGCCAGCAGCCCTTTTAGGGGGGGCGACACAGATACGCAGTATTTT
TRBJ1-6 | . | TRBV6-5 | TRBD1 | CASSYSGTGGSPLHF | TGTGCCAGCAGTTACTCCGGGACAGGGGGTTCACCCCTCCACTTT
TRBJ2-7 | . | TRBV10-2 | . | CASSDSGTGYEQYF | TGCGCCAGCAGTGATAGCGGGACAGGGTACGAGCAGTACTTC
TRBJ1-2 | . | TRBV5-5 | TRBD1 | CASSGDSENYGYTF | TGTGCCAGCAGCGGGGACAGTGAGAACTATGGCTACACCTTC
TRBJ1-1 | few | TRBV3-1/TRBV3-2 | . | CASSQDSPGGLGTEAFF | TGTGCCAGCAGCCAAGATAGCCCGGGCGGGTTGGGCACTGAAGCTTTCTTT
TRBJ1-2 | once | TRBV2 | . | CASSEFPNSGYTF | TGTGCCAGCAGTGAATTTCCTAACAGCGGCTACACCTTC
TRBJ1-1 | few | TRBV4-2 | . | CASSPGRTEAFF | TGTGCCAGCAGCCCTGGGAGGACTGAAGCTTTCTTT
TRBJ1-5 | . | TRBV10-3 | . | CAISESTGEYSNQPQHF | TGTGCCATCAGTGAGTCGACAGGAGAATATAGCAATCAGCCCCAGCATTTT
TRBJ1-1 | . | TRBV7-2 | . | CASSLYGGLNTEAFF | TGTGCCAGCAGCTTATACGGGGGGCTGAACACTGAAGCTTTCTTT
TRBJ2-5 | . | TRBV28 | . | CASRQTGETQYF | TGTGCCAGCAGACAAACGGGAGAGACCCAGTACTTC
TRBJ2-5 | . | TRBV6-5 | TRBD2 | CASSNQRGGRETQYF | TGTGCCAGCAGCAACCAGCGGGGGGGGCGAGAGACCCAGTACTTC
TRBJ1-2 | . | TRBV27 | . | CASSYGGGDYGYTF | TGTGCCAGCAGTTACGGGGGGGGTGACTATGGCTACACCTTC
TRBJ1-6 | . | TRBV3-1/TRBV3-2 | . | CASHEGYNSPLHF | TGTGCCAGCCATGAGGGCTATAATTCACCCCTCCACTTT
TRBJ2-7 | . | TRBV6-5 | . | CASSQGSYYEQYF | TGTGCCAGCAGCCAGGGGAGTTACTACGAGCAGTACTTC
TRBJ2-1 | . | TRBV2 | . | CASSGGTRNNEQFF | TGTGCCAGCAGTGGCGGGACTCGCAACAATGAGCAGTTCTTC
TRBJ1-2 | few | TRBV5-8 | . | CAARVVLYGYTF | TGTGCCGCGCGAGTGGTCCTCTATGGCTACACCTTC
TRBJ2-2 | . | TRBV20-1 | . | CSASWPNPNTGELFF | TGCAGTGCTAGTTGGCCCAATCCGAACACCGGGGAGCTGTTTTTT
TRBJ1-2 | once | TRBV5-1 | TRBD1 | CASSFNSGTEDGYTF | TGCGCCAGCAGCTTCAATTCCGGGACAGAGGATGGCTACACCTTC
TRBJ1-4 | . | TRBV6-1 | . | CASSDRGSVNEKLFF | TGTGCCAGCAGTGATCGGGGTTCAGTTAATGAAAAACTGTTTTTT
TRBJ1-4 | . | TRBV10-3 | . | CAHSAGSNEKLFF | TGTGCCCATTCCGCAGGGTCTAATGAAAAACTGTTTTTT
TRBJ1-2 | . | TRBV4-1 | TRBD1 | CASSSPGTGIYGYTF | TGCGCCAGCAGCTCTCCCGGGACAGGCATCTATGGCTACACCTTC
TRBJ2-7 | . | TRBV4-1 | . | CASSHGDFSYEQYF | TGCGCCAGCAGCCATGGGGACTTCTCCTACGAGCAGTACTTC
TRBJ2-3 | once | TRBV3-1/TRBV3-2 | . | CASSQVGRGATDTQYF | TGTGCCAGCAGCCAAGTAGGAAGGGGTGCGACAGATACGCAGTATTTT
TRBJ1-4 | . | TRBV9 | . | CASSVGSNREEKLFF | TGTGCCAGCAGCGTAGGGAGTAACCGAGAAGAAAAACTGTTTTTT
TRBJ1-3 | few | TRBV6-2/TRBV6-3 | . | CASSYSSTGKMENTIYF | TGTGCCAGCAGTTACTCAAGCACGGGGAAGATGGAAAACACCATATATTTT
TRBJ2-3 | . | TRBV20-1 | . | CSAGGGGLRYF | TGCAGTGCGGGGGGGGGCGGTCTTCGGTATTTT
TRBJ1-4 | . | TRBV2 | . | CASSPQGSNEKLFF | TGTGCCAGCAGCCCGCAGGGGTCTAATGAAAAACTGTTTTTT
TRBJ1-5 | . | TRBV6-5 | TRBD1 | CASSRGTGGNQPQHF | TGTGCCAGCAGTCGTGGGACAGGGGGTAACCAGCCCCAGCATTTT
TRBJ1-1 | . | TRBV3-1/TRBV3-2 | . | CASSRRAEAFF | TGTGCCAGCAGCCGCCGAGCTGAAGCTTTCTTT
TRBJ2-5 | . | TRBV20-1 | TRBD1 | CSASDARDSRQETQYF | TGCAGTGCTAGTGATGCCCGGGACAGCCGCCAAGAGACCCAGTACTTC
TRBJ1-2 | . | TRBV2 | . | CASGGYGYTF | TGTGCCAGCGGCGGCTATGGCTACACCTTC
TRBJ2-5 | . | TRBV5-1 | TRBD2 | CASSLSGGPGETQYF | TGCGCCAGCAGCTTAAGCGGGGGCCCGGGGGAGACCCAGTACTTC
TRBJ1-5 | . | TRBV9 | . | CASSASSGTNQPQHF | TGTGCCAGCAGCGCATCCTCAGGTACCAATCAGCCCCAGCATTTT
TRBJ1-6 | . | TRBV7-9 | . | CASSLQGYNSPLHF | TGTGCCAGCAGCTTACAGGGCTATAATTCACCCCTCCACTTT
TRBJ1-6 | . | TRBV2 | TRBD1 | CASSVTGDNDPPLHF | TGTGCCAGCAGTGTGACAGGGGACAATGACCCACCCCTCCACTTT
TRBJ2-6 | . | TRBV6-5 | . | CASRRAGANVLTF | TGTGCCAGCAGGAGAGCTGGGGCCAACGTCCTGACTTTC
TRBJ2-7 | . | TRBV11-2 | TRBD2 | CASSPGGSEQYF | TGTGCCAGCAGCCCCGGGGGGAGCGAGCAGTACTTC
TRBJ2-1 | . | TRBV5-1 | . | CASSLNGVGEQFF | TGCGCCAGCAGCTTGAACGGGGTGGGGGAGCAGTTCTTC
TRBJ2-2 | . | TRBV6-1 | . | CASSEFLANTGELFF | TGTGCCAGCAGTGAATTCCTAGCTAACACCGGGGAGCTGTTTTTT
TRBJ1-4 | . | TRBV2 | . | CASSESYSREKLFF | TGTGCCAGCAGTGAATCATATAGTCGGGAAAAACTGTTTTTT
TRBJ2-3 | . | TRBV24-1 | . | CATSVSSDTQYF | TGTGCCACCAGTGTTTCCTCAGATACGCAGTATTTT
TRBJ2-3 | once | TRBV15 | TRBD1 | CATSTRTGWDTQYF | TGTGCCACCAGCACCCGGACAGGGTGGGATACGCAGTATTTT
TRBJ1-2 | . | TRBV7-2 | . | CASSLDREGYTF | TGTGCCAGCAGCTTAGACAGGGAGGGCTACACCTTC
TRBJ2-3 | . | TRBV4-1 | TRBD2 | CASSQDMASGSRDTQYF | TGCGCCAGCAGCCAAGATATGGCTAGCGGATCGAGGGATACGCAGTATTTT
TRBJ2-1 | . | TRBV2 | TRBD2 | CASSDIPSTSGRKYNEQFF | TGTGCCAGCAGTGATATTCCCTCGACTAGCGGGAGAAAATACAATGAGCAGTTCTTC
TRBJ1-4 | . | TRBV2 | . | CASSDLSGEKLFF | TGTGCCAGCAGTGACCTCTCGGGGGAAAAACTGTTTTTT
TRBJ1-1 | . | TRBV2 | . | CASTIQSTEAFF | TGTGCCAGCACGATTCAGTCGACTGAAGCTTTCTTT
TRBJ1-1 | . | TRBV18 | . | CASSPQGEPMITEAFF | TGTGCCAGCTCACCACAGGGGGAACCTATGATCACTGAAGCTTTCTTT
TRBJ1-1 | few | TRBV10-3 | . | CAISELDRKAEAFF | TGTGCCATCAGTGAGCTCGACAGGAAGGCTGAAGCTTTCTTT
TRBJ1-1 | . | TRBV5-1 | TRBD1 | CASSLLGTAEAFF | TGCGCCAGCAGCTTGCTCGGGACAGCTGAAGCTTTCTTT
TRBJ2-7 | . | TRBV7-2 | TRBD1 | CASSLYPGQNYEQYF | TGTGCCAGCAGCTTATATCCGGGACAGAACTACGAGCAGTACTTC
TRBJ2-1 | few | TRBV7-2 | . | CASSPSGDEQFF | TGTGCCAGCAGCCCGTCGGGAGATGAGCAGTTCTTC
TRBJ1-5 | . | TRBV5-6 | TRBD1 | CASSLGQGASNQPQHF | TGTGCCAGCAGCTTGGGACAGGGGGCAAGCAATCAGCCCCAGCATTTT